The 19 T cell receptor beta chains given below trace back to one sample, sequenced in a study of CXCR3-negative and CXCR3-positive naive CD8 T cells. Carrying UMI labels, the TRB cDNA libraries were prepared through 5' RACE. TCRdb reprocessed the 5' RACE reads and reports one entry per CDR3 protein, with no DNA. The sample spans 5,000 to 7,000 distinct CDR3 sequences; the ten largest clones claim approximately 1.8%. Specimen: naive CXCR3- CD8+ T cells from blood. Subset: CD45RO-CCR7+CD27+CD95- naive CD8+ T cells lacking CXCR3 (TNR3-). These receptors were obtained from a human donor in good health. Some clones in this sample may be carry-over from other donors' samples.

CDR3 protein: CSVGLGQGGYGYTF. The chain has TRBV29-1 and TRBJ1-2; checking the TCRdb D call of TRBD1 is not possible without DNA. CDR1 is SQVTM, CDR2 ANQGSEA, per germline. This CDR3 is built from 14 residues.

J is TRBJ2-3 and V is TRBV6-1; with no DNA, the TCRdb D assignment of TRBD1 cannot be verified. The CDR3 covers 14 residues. Germline CDR1 MNHNS, CDR2 SASEGT. CDR3 amino acids: CASSALGAIDTQYF.

The rearrangement joins TRBV10-3 to TRBJ2-1. The CDR3 consists of 11 residues. Germline lookup yields CDR1 ENHRY and CDR2 SYGVKD. CDR3: CAISESNEQFF.

CDR3 region: CASSQGAAYEQYF. The rearrangement joins TRBV7-3 to TRBJ2-7; TCRdb names TRBD1, which stays unverified in the absence of DNA. Germline V CDR1 and CDR2: SGHTA, FQGTGA. The CDR3 has 13 amino acids.

The chain's CDR3 is CSARGDRAYEQYF. This chain joins TRBV20-1 and TRBJ2-7; TCRdb reports TRBD1, a call that lacks DNA to check it against. This CDR3 has 13 amino acids. Germline loops: CDR1 DFQATT, CDR2 SNEGSKA (reference sequence).

The chain has TRBV6-5 and TRBJ1-1; the TRBD1 assignment by TCRdb is unverifiable without DNA. Germline-derived CDR1 and CDR2 are MNHEY and SVGAGI. The CDR3 spans 14 residues. CDR3 protein: CASSTTGGGTEAFF.

The V call is TRBV29-1, the J call TRBJ1-1; TCRdb selects TRBD1, and the lack of DNA leaves this call unchecked. Germline V lookup: CDR1 SQVTM, CDR2 ANQGSEA. The CDR3 spans 11 residues. CDR3 region: CSVVAGAEAFF.

The chain couples TRBV29-1 to TRBJ2-1; the D call of TRBD2 rests on TCRdb alone, since no DNA is present to check it. Germline V gene data show CDR1 as SQVTM and CDR2 as ANQGSEA. The CDR3 is 17 amino acids. CDR3 residues: CSVAGTSGISSYNEQFF.

This clonotype counts as medium-sized by frequency. This chain uses TRBV25-1 with TRBJ1-2. CDR1 and CDR2 (germline): MGHDK, SYGVNS. There are 13 residues in the CDR3. This chain's CDR3 is CASDAWTVYGYTF.

The rearrangement uses TRBV27 and TRBJ2-3; there is no DNA to check the TCRdb D call of TRBD2. Germline V gene data show CDR1 as MNHEY and CDR2 as SMNVEV (reference sequence). The CDR3 is 16 amino acids. The CDR3 loop reads CASSLSSAGGTDTQYF.

The chain has TRBV29-1 and TRBJ2-1; TCRdb selects TRBD1, and the lack of DNA leaves this call unchecked. CDR1 SQVTM and CDR2 ANQGSEA come from the germline V gene. The CDR3 consists of 16 residues. The CDR3 region is CSVEDTSSAGVHEQFF.

This chain links TRBV11-3 with TRBJ2-1; TCRdb names TRBD2, which stays unverified in the absence of DNA. From germline, CDR1 is SGHNT and CDR2 YENEEA. This CDR3 region has 16 residues. This chain's CDR3 is CASSLGRSGTYNEQFF.

The rearrangement uses TRBV7-8 and TRBJ1-2. The CDR3 is 14 amino acids. Per the germline V gene, CDR1 is SGHVS and CDR2 is FQNEAQ. The CDR3 loop is CASSLELGKDGYTF. The full variable domain, its missing parts supplied by reference TRBV7-8 and TRBJ1-2, is GAGVSQSPRYKVAKRGQDVALRCDPISGHVSLFWYQQALGQGPEFLTYFQNEAQLDKSGLPSDRFFAERPEGSVSTLKIQRTQQEDSAVYLCASSLELGKDGYTFGSGTRLTVV.

By frequency, this clonotype registers medium-sized. The chain combines TRBV5-1 with TRBJ1-2; the TCRdb D gene call, TRBD1, has no DNA to confirm it. The CDR3 is 15 amino acids. From germline, CDR1 is SGHRS and CDR2 YFSETQ. The CDR3 sequence is CASSPGTGGNYGYTF. The full variable domain, rest sourced from reference TRBV5-1 and TRBJ1-2, is KAGVTQTPRYLIKTRGQQVTLSCSPISGHRSVSWYQQTPGQGLQFLFEYFSETQRNKGNFPGRFSGRQFSNSRSEMNVSTLELGDSALYLCASSPGTGGNYGYTFGSGTRLTVV.

The rearrangement links TRBV13 to TRBJ2-7. The CDR3 is made up of 14 amino acids. Germline V gives CDR1 PRHDT, CDR2 FYEKMQ (reference sequence). The CDR3 region is CASSADRVSYEQYF. Filled out from reference TRBV13 and TRBJ2-7, the complete variable domain reads AAGVIQSPRHLIKEKRETATLKCYPIPRHDTVYWYQQGPGQDPQFLISFYEKMQSDKGSIPDRFSAQQFSDYHSELNMSSLELGDSALYFCASSADRVSYEQYFGPGTRLTVT.

J is TRBJ1-2 and V is TRBV29-1; the TCRdb D gene call, TRBD1, has no DNA to confirm it. Germline V gene sequence: CDR1 SQVTM, CDR2 ANQGSEA. The CDR3 is made up of 20 amino acids. CDR3 sequence reads: CSVEDRVYRGNLGLGYGYTF.

This chain uses TRBV5-1 with TRBJ1-1; the TCRdb D gene call, TRBD1, has no DNA to confirm it. This CDR3 has 14 amino acids. CDR1 is SGHRS and CDR2 is YFSETQ in the germline V gene. This CDR3 reads CASSPQGSHPEAFF.

This chain connects TRBV10-3 to TRBJ2-7; checking the TCRdb D call of TRBD1 is not possible without DNA. The CDR3 runs 12 residues. CDR1 ENHRY and CDR2 SYGVKD come from the germline V gene. CDR3 residues: CAILGGSYEQYF.

The CDR3: CASSGDTHEQFF. V gene TRBV6-2 or TRBV6-3 combines with J gene TRBJ2-1; with no DNA, the TCRdb D assignment of TRBD1 cannot be verified. Germline V CDR1 and CDR2: MNHEY, SVGEGT. The CDR3 extends over 12 amino acids.